The 10 T cell receptor beta chains in this list originate from one sample, sequenced in a study of blood T cell repertoires in COVID-19. Sequencing was performed with immunoSEQ multiplex PCR; in TCRdb, only in-frame clones are kept and a portion is missing. This table has about 380,000 clones, around 85% appearing once. The sequenced material came from peripheral blood. Receptor source: a woman under 30 with acute or convalescent COVID-19.

CDR3 sequence reads: CASSPGYGYTF. CDR3 sequence (DNA): TGTGCCAGCAGCCCAGGATATGGCTACACCTTC. The V call is TRBV11-2, the J call TRBJ1-2; D remains unclear. Germline CDR1 and CDR2: SGHAT and FQNNGV. The CDR3 contains 11 residues. Trimming pared 5 bases from V and 5 bases from J, leaving 6 bases between.

The J gene is TRBJ1-2, the V gene TRBV5-6; the match to TRBD1 covers 9 bases. The CDR3 covers 16 residues. The germline CDR1 and CDR2 sequences are SGHDT and YYEEEE. The ends lost 2 bases at V and 5 bases at J; junction bases unmatched: 10. The CDR3 nucleotides read TGTGCCAGCAGCTTAACCGGGACAGGGAGGGGATATGGCTACACCTTC. Residues: CASSLTGTGRGYGYTF.

The chain employs TRBV7-2 and TRBJ2-5, with D perhaps TRBD2 (7 bases). With 6 bases removed from V and 3 bases from J, the gap between germline ends came to 23 bases. The CDR3 length is 17 residues. CDR1 and CDR2 from the germline V gene are SGHTA and FQGNSA. The CDR3 protein is CASRRSGGAGIEETQYF. In nucleotides, the CDR3 is TGTGCCAGCAGGAGAAGTGGGGGGGCAGGAATCGAAGAGACCCAGTACTTC.

The chain recombines TRBV10-2 with TRBJ2-5; 8 bases map to TRBD1. V trimming: 3 bases; J trimming: 5 bases; junction bases outside the gene matches: 17. The CDR3 covers 18 residues. Germline V gene data show CDR1 as WSHSY and CDR2 as SAAADI. CDR3 DNA: TGCGCCAGCAGTGAACTTATCGGGACAGGTCCTCTTCGGGAGACCCAGTACTTC. Its translation: CASSELIGTGPLRETQYF.

V usage is TRBV12-3 or TRBV12-4 and J usage is TRBJ1-1; D uncertain. The CDR3 has 13 amino acids. V lost 0 bases and J 8 bases, leaving 10 bases between the germline ends. CDR3 nucleotide sequence: TGTGCCAGCAGTTTAGCAGGCCAGACAGAAGCTTTCTTT. The encoded protein is CASSLAGQTEAFF.

The V call is TRBV5-1, the J call TRBJ2-3; 12 positions agree with TRBD2. V dropped 5 bases and J dropped 6; count of bases not matched to a gene: 13. This CDR3 has 17 amino acids. Germline CDR1 and CDR2: SGHRS and YFSETQ. DNA of the CDR3: TGCGCCAGCAGGAACGCGGCTAGCGGGAGGGCCACGGATACGCAGTATTTT. Its protein is CASRNAASGRATDTQYF.

The chain uses TRBV6-2 or TRBV6-3 and TRBJ1-5; TRBD1 is a possible D gene (5 bases). The germline V gene has CDR1 MNHEY and CDR2 SVGEGT. V dropped 6 bases and J dropped 10 bases, with 16 bases sitting between them. The CDR3 spans 13 residues. CDR3 residues: CASSEGGARPQHF. CDR3 DNA sequence: TGTGCCAGCAGCGAGGGAGGGGCCCGACCCCAGCATTTT.

This clone was seen a handful of times. This chain uses TRBV19 with TRBJ2-7; possibly TRBD2 for D (5 bases). The CDR3 spans 15 residues. The germline V gene has CDR1 LNHDA and CDR2 SQIVND (reference sequence). The V end lost 3 bases, the J end lost 0 bases, and 12 bases lay between the germline ends. DNA for the CDR3: TGTGCCAGTAGTATGGGAAGGGAGCCCTCCTACGAGCAGTACTTC. Protein: CASSMGREPSYEQYF.

This clone appeared a single time. The chain has TRBV5-8 and TRBJ1-2; TRBD1 might be the D (5 bases). CDR1 and CDR2 from the germline V gene are SGHTS and YDEGEE. The CDR3 has 15 amino acids. V shed 4 bases and J shed 4 bases, with 17 bases lying between them. The CDR3 bases are TGTGCCAGCAGCCTCCCACCGAGGAGGGGCTATGGCTACACCTTC. This codes for CASSLPPRRGYGYTF.

The chain has TRBV28 and TRBJ1-4; 9 positions match TRBD1. Losses at the gene ends were 9 bases for V and 4 bases for J; bases not matched to a gene: 18. The CDR3 consists of 18 residues. The V gene's germline CDR1 is MDHEN and CDR2 SYDVKM. CDR3 DNA sequence: TGTGCCAGTCTACCGGGACAGGGACTAAAAATGATTAATGAAAAACTGTTTTTT. This sequence encodes CASLPGQGLKMINEKLFF. Complete variable domain (other parts from reference TRBV28 and TRBJ1-4): DVKVTQSSRYLVKRTGEKVFLECVQDMDHENMFWYRQDPGLGLRLIYFSYDVKMKEKGDIPEGYSVSREKKERFSLILESASTNQTSMYLCASLPGQGLKMINEKLFFGSGTQLSVL.